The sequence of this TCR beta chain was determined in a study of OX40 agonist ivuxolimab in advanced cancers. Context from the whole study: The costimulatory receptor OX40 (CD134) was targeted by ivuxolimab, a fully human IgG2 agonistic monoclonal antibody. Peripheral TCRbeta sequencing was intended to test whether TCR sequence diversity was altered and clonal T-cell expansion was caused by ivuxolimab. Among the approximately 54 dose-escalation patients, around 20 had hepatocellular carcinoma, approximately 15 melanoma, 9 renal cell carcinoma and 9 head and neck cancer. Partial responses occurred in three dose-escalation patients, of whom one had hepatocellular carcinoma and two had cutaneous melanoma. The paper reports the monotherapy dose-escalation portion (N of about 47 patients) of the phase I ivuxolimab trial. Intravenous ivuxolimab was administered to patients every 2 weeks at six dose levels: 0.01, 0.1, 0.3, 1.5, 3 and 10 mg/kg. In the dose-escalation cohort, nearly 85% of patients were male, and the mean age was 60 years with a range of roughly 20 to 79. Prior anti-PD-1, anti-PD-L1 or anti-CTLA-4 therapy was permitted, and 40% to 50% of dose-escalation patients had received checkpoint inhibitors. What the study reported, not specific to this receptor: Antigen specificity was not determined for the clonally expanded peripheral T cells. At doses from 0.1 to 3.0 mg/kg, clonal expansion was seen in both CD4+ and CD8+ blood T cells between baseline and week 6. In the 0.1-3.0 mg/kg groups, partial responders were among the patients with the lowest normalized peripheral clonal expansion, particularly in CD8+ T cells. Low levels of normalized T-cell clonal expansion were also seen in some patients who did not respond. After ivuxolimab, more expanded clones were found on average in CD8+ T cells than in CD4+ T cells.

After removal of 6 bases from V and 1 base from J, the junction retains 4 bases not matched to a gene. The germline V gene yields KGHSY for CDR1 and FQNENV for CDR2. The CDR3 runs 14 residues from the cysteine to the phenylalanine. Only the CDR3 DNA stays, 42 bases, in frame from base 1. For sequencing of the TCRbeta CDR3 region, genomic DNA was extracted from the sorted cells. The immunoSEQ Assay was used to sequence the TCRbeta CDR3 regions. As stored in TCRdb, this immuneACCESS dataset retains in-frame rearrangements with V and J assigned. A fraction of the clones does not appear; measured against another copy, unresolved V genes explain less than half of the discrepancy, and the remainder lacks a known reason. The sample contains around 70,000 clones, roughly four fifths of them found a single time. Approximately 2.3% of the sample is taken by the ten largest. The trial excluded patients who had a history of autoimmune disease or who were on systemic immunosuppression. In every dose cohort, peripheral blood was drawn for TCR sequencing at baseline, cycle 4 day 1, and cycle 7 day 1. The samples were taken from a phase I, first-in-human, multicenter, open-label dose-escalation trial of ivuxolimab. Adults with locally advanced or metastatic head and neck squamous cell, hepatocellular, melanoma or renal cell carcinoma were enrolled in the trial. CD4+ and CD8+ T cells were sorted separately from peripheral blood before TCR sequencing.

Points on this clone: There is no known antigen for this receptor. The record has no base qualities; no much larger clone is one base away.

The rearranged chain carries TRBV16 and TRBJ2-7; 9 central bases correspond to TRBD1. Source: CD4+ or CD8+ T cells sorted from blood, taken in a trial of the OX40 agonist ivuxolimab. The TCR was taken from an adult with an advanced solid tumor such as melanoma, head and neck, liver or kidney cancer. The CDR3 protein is CASRRDRASYEQYF. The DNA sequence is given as TGTGCCAGCAGACGGGACAGGGCTTCCTACGAGCAGTACTTC.